These 32 T cell receptor beta chains were sequenced from one sample in a study of esophageal squamous cell carcinoma under preoperative chemotherapy. TCRdb reprocessed the PCR reads via MiXCR and lists one record per CDR3 protein. The top ten hold 20% to 25% of the sample, which has around 30,000 distinct CDR3 sequences, around half seen once. Time point specified: after preoperative PTX-NDP chemotherapy. This specimen was taken from a patient given preoperative chemotherapy. The receptors shown here come from a human donor with esophageal squamous cell carcinoma. The donor label of this sample is uncertain.

The chain has TRBV29-1 and TRBJ2-3; D uncertain. CDR1 and CDR2 from the germline V gene are SQVTM and ANQGSEA. Trimming left V 3 bases short and J 2 bases short, with 3 bases between. This CDR3 is 11 amino acids long. Here the CDR3 reads CSVETTDTQYF. The CDR3 DNA follows: TGCAGCGTTGAGACCACAGATACGCAGTATTTT.

Points on this clonotype: A much larger clone is a single base away; this may be a read error. This chain uses TRBV7-2 with TRBJ2-1; possibly TRBD1 for D (5 bases). The CDR3 contains 14 residues. Trimming took off 3 bases at V and 10 bases at J, with 16 bases between the two ends. The germline V gene encodes CDR1 SGHTA and CDR2 FQGNSA. The CDR3 loop reads CASSFRVTSYEQFF. The DNA for the CDR3 is TGTGCCAGCAGCTTCAGGGTAACCTCCTACGAGCAGTTCTTC.

This clonotype has ten or more counts. CDR3 DNA: TGTGCCAGCAGCTTTCTCGGGACGGAGACCCAGTACTTC. Protein product: CASSFLGTETQYF. This chain uses TRBV5-4 with TRBJ2-5, with D perhaps assigned TRBD1 or TRBD2 (5 bases each). The CDR3 loop spans 13 amino acids. CDR1 and CDR2 (germline): SGHNT, YYREEE (reference sequence). Trimming left V 2 bases short and J 5 bases short, with 10 bases between.

Turning to this clonotype: One end of the junction fails to match germline, which may point to a read error. The chain joins TRBV7-2 to TRBJ2-5; D is possibly TRBD2 (7 bases). The germline CDR1 and CDR2 sequences are SGHTA and FQGNSA. This CDR3 region has 14 residues. CDR3 bases: TGTGCCAGCAGCAGAGGGGGGGGAAAAAAGACCCGACACTTC. Translated: CASSRGGGKKTRHF.

A note on this clonotype: An end of the junction differs from the germline gene, which may be a read error. The chain is built from TRBV12-3 or TRBV12-4 and TRBJ2-6; D unclear. The CDR3 totals 15 residues. Written as DNA, the CDR3 is TGTGCCAGCAGTTCGAACACGGCGTGGGCCTACGTGCAGTATTTC. Its translation is CASSSNTAWAYVQYF.

This clonotype was counted many times. CDR3 protein: CAISDQPQETQYF. CDR3 nucleotides: TGTGCCATCAGTGATCAGCCCCAAGAGACCCAGTACTTC. The V gene is TRBV10-3, the J gene TRBJ2-5; unclear D gene. Trimming left V 3 bases short and J 1 base short, with 6 bases between. This CDR3 is 13 amino acids long. CDR1 is ENHRY, CDR2 SYGVKD, per germline.

The chain joins TRBV20-1 to TRBJ2-1; maybe TRBD1 (6 bases). Germline CDR1 reads DFQATT; CDR2 reads SNEGSKA (reference sequence). Trimming cost V 6 bases and J 9 bases, with 24 bases left between them. This CDR3 contains 15 residues. CDR3 region: CSAEGESLGHVEQFF. DNA for the CDR3: TGCAGTGCAGAGGGGGAAAGCCTTGGACATGTTGAGCAGTTCTTC.

This clonotype has only a few counts. The CDR3 DNA reads as TGTGCCAGTAGTATAGGAGGTAGGAAAGAGACCCAGTACTTC. Translating gives CASSIGGRKETQYF. V usage is TRBV19 and J usage is TRBJ2-5, with D unclear. Germline assignment: CDR1 LNHDA and CDR2 SQIVND (reference sequence). V lost 1 base and J lost 3, with 9 bases in between. The CDR3 is 14 residues long.

This clonotype was counted between two and nine times. The chain recombines TRBV4-3 with TRBJ2-5, with 11 bases aligning to TRBD2. CDR3 length equals 15 residues. V gave up 1 base and J gave up 5 bases; unmatched junction bases: 3. Germline values: CDR1 LGHNA, CDR2 YSLEER. Here the CDR3 reads CASSQGLAGFETQYF. DNA for the CDR3: TGCGCCAGCAGCCAAGGACTAGCGGGGTTTGAGACCCAGTACTTC.

This clonotype was seen only once. The chain has TRBV6-1 and TRBJ2-4; D could derive from TRBD1 or TRBD2 (5 bases each). V was shortened by 8 bases and J by 10 bases, with 27 bases between the two germline ends. Germline assignment: CDR1 MNHNS and CDR2 SASEGT. The CDR3 is 16 residues long. This chain's CDR3 is CASRVSGTWGTDIQYF. The DNA for the CDR3 is TGTGCCAGCCGTGTATCGGGGACGTGGGGCACAGATATTCAGTACTTC.

This chain connects TRBV5-5 to TRBJ2-1; D possibly matches TRBD1 or TRBD2 (5 bases each). CDR3 length equals 14 residues. Trimming pared 1 base from V and 10 bases from J, leaving 15 bases between. In germline, CDR1 is SGHKS, CDR2 YYEKEE (reference sequence). The CDR3 spells CASSLYEGTYEQFF. As DNA, the CDR3 is TGTGCCAGCAGCTTGTACGAGGGGACCTACGAGCAGTTCTTC.

This clonotype was detected only once. No conserved phenylalanine or tryptophan is present at the end of the CDR3, so a read error is the likely explanation. The DNA is left out, because the CDR3 cannot be placed on it with certainty; the CDR3 is given as TCRdb lists it. This chain joins TRBV7-2 and TRBJ2-1; whether TRBD1, the table's D call, matches the DNA was not checked. Ends included, the CDR3 has 9 residues. The germline V gene encodes CDR1 SGHTA and CDR2 FQGNSA. The CDR3 protein is CASSAHRVP.

V usage is TRBV7-2 and J usage is TRBJ2-5; 11 bases line up with TRBD2. Trimming cost V 1 base and J 3 bases; bases outside gene matches: 10. The CDR3 has 18 residues. CDR1 SGHTA and CDR2 FQGNSA come from the germline V gene. CDR3 nucleotides: TGTGCCAGCAGCTTAGGGGTAGCGGGGGGGCGTGCCAAAGAGACCCAGTACTTC. Translated: CASSLGVAGGRAKETQYF.

The rearrangement joins TRBV12-3 or TRBV12-4 to TRBJ2-3, with 8 bases identical to TRBD2. The DNA end favors TRBJ2-7, so the J call may be wrong. This CDR3 has 16 amino acids. The chain's CDR3 is CASRASSGGATDTQYF. As DNA, the CDR3 is TGTGCGAGCCGCGCCTCGAGCGGGGGAGCCACAGACACGCAGTACTTC.

This clonotype was detected ten times or more. This rearrangement joins TRBV11-2 to TRBJ2-7, with D perhaps given as TRBD1 or TRBD2 (5 bases each). The V gene lost 5 bases and the J gene lost 5 bases, with 19 bases spanning the gap. The CDR3 runs to 15 residues. The germline gives CDR1 SGHAT, CDR2 FQNNGV. Written as DNA, the CDR3 is TGTGCCAGCAGCCTCGCGAGGGGCTACGGCGACGAGCAGTACTTC. This sequence encodes CASSLARGYGDEQYF.

On this clonotype itself: Likely a read error: the CDR3 ends without its conserved phenylalanine or tryptophan. The limits of the CDR3 on the DNA are not certain, so only TCRdb's listed CDR3 is given. The chain recombines TRBV12-5 with TRBJ2-6; the table's D gene call, TRBD2, was not cross checked with the DNA. Termini included, the CDR3 measures 15 amino acids. Germline CDR1 reads LGHNT; CDR2 reads FRNRAP. This chain's CDR3 is CASGFRLKETQYFGP.

This clonotype was detected many times. A much larger clone is a single base away; this may be a read error. V usage is TRBV7-2 and J usage is TRBJ2-1; unclear D gene. There are 14 residues in the CDR3. The ends were cut back, 3 bases at V and 10 bases at J, with 16 bases in the middle. Looked up from germline, CDR1 is SGHTA and CDR2 is FQGNSA. CDR3: CASSFRTSSYEQFF. In DNA, the CDR3 is TGTGCCAGCAGCTTCCGGACGAGCTCCTACGAGCAGTTCTTC.

Only a few counts were recorded for this clonotype. The chain has TRBV12-3 or TRBV12-4 and TRBJ1-5; 9 bases fit TRBD1. The junction had 13 bases not matched to a gene; V was cut back by 4 bases and J by 3 bases. CDR3 length: 18 residues. The CDR3, as DNA: TGTGCCAGCAGTTGGGACAGGGTGGGAGGGGATTACAATCAGCCCCAGCATTTT. Its protein is CASSWDRVGGDYNQPQHF.

On this clonotype itself: This could be a read error, since a much larger clone is one nucleotide away. This rearrangement joins TRBV27 to TRBJ2-1, with a weak D call TRBD2 (6 bases). Germline CDR1 and CDR2: MNHEY and SMNVEV (reference sequence). Trimming shortened V by 5 bases and J by 10 bases, and 18 bases separated the two germline ends. The CDR3 spans 14 residues. This CDR3 reads CASSQPGTAYEQFF. CDR3 in DNA: TGTGCCAGCAGTCAACCCGGGACTGCCTACGAGCAGTTCTTC.

To note about this clonotype: One end of the junction is discordant with germline, which a read error may explain. The DNA of the CDR3 is TGTGCCAGGAGCACGGGACTAGGGGGGGCGACCCGGTACTTC. Its translation is CARSTGLGGATRYF. The rearrangement uses TRBV11-3 and TRBJ2-5; 8 bases agree with TRBD2. The CDR3 spans 14 residues. Germline V gene data show CDR1 as SGHNT and CDR2 as YENEEA. The whole variable domain, filled in from reference TRBV11-3 and TRBJ2-5, reads EAGVVQSPRYKIIEKKQPVAFWCNPISGHNTLYWYLQNLGQGPELLIRYENEEAVDDSQLPKDRFSAERLKGVDSTLKIQPAELGDSAVYLCARSTGLGGATRYFGPGTRLLVL.

For this clonotype: Relative to the germline gene, one junction end is altered; a read error may explain this. This rearrangement joins TRBV6-1 to TRBJ2-3, with D possibly called TRBD1 or TRBD2 (6 bases each). This CDR3 contains 16 residues. CDR1 and CDR2 from the germline V gene are MNHNS and SASEGT. The CDR3 DNA reads TGTGCCAGCGGGGGCAACGGGGGCGGCGGCCCAGATACCCAGTACTTT. Translated: CASGGNGGGGPDTQYF.

As for this clonotype: One end of the junction does not line up with germline, which may come from a read error. The chain has TRBV7-2 and TRBJ2-3; the D gene is possibly TRBD2 (6 bases). The germline gives CDR1 SGHTA, CDR2 FQGNSA. The CDR3 runs 14 residues. The CDR3: CASSLGGSVDTQYF. As DNA, the CDR3 is TGTGCCAGCAGCTTGGGGGGAAGCGTAGATACCCAGTACTTT.

There are a few counts of this clonotype. A much larger clone sits a single nucleotide away, making a read error possible. V gene TRBV7-2 combines with J gene TRBJ2-4; 10 bases are shared with TRBD1. The ends lost 5 bases at V and 13 bases at J; junction bases unmatched: 14. CDR1 and CDR2 from the germline V gene are SGHTA and FQGNSA. This CDR3 is 15 amino acids long. The DNA for the CDR3 is TGTGCCAGCAGCGTTGCGACAGGGGGCTACAATGAGCAGTACTTC. It yields the protein CASSVATGGYNEQYF.

This sequence joins TRBV19 and TRBJ2-5; 11 positions match TRBD2. The V gene end was trimmed by 4 bases and the J gene end by 9 bases; junction bases not matched to a gene: 7. The CDR3 is 14 amino acids. The V gene's germline CDR1 is LNHDA and CDR2 SQIVND (reference sequence). The CDR3 DNA reads as TGTGCCAGTAGTAGTAGCGGGGGGGCTGGGGCCCAGTACTTC. Protein: CASSSSGGAGAQYF.

The chain links TRBV6-1 to TRBJ2-3, with 8 bases lining up with TRBD1. J was trimmed by 3 bases and V by 6 bases; bases with no gene match: 8. The CDR3 loop spans 15 amino acids. The V gene's germline CDR1 is MNHNS and CDR2 SASEGT. The CDR3 here is CASRRTDRVTDTQYF. CDR3 in DNA: TGTGCCAGCAGACGAACGGACAGGGTTACAGATACGCAGTATTTT.

This clonotype was counted once. The chain is built from TRBV7-9 and TRBJ2-2; D might be TRBD2 (6 bases). Trimming took off 3 bases at V and 1 base at J, with 6 bases between the two ends. CDR1 is SEHNR and CDR2 is FQNEAQ in the germline V gene (reference sequence). The CDR3 covers 14 residues. The CDR3 spells CASSFSGNTGELFF. The CDR3 bases are TGTGCCAGCAGCTTTAGCGGGAACACCGGGGAGCTGTTTTTT.

On this clonotype: One junction end does not reproduce the germline sequence, and a read error may be involved. J is TRBJ2-5 and V is TRBV7-2, with TRBD2 matching 8 bases. The germline CDR1 and CDR2 sequences are SGHTA and FQGNSA. This CDR3 is 16 amino acids long. Here the CDR3 reads CASSSGRGAPPATRFF. The CDR3, as DNA: TGTGCCAGCAGCTCTGGGCGGGGGGCCCCGCCGGCGACCCGATTCTTC.

Concerning this clonotype itself: This may stem from a read error, because a much larger clone lies one nucleotide away. The J gene is TRBJ2-1, the V gene TRBV11-2; a possible D gene is TRBD2 (7 bases). V was shortened by 3 bases and J by 10 bases, with 22 bases between the two germline ends. The CDR3 sequence is 16 residues long. Looked up from germline, CDR1 is SGHAT and CDR2 is FQNNGV. Written as DNA, the CDR3 is TGTGCCAGCAGCTTTTTGGGCGGGGGCGATAGGTACGAGCAGTTCTTC. This sequence encodes CASSFLGGGDRYEQFF.

Comments on this clonotype: The junction does not match germline at one end; this may be a read error. The CDR3: CVSGLEAVSTDTQFF. CDR3 coding DNA: TGTGTCAGCGGCCTCGAGGCGGTGAGTACAGATACGCAGTTTTTT. The chain couples TRBV7-2 to TRBJ2-2; perhaps TRBD2 as D (5 bases). The CDR3 is 15 residues long. The germline V gene encodes CDR1 SGHTA and CDR2 FQGNSA.

This clonotype is judged medium-sized. The chain uses TRBV7-2 and TRBJ2-5; 7 positions match TRBD1. V lost 5 bases to trimming and J lost 2 bases; unmatched junction nucleotides: 5. CDR1 and CDR2 from the germline V gene are SGHTA and FQGNSA. There are 14 residues in the CDR3. This CDR3 reads CASSPGTVQETQYF. CDR3 DNA sequence: TGTGCCAGCAGCCCCGGGACAGTACAAGAGACCCAGTACTTC.

This clonotype was counted a few times. The CDR3 reads CASSQRQGSLYNEQFF. The CDR3 DNA follows: TGTGCCAGCAGCCAGCGACAGGGGAGTTTGTACAATGAGCAGTTCTTC. The chain combines TRBV7-9 with TRBJ2-1; 8 bases are shared with TRBD1. V was pared by 5 bases and J by 4 bases, with 10 bases of the junction left unmatched. CDR3 length: 16 amino acids. Germline CDR1 is SEHNR and CDR2 is FQNEAQ (reference sequence).

This clonotype was seen many times. This sequence joins TRBV7-6 and TRBJ1-6; 8 nucleotides agree with TRBD1. Germline CDR1 is SGHVS and CDR2 is FNYEAQ. Losses at the gene ends were 5 bases for V and 10 bases for J; bases not matched to a gene: 13. This CDR3 contains 16 residues. The CDR3 loop is CASSPQAQGAGSPLHF. CDR3 DNA: TGTGCCAGCAGCCCCCAAGCTCAGGGGGCTGGGTCACCCCTCCACTTT.